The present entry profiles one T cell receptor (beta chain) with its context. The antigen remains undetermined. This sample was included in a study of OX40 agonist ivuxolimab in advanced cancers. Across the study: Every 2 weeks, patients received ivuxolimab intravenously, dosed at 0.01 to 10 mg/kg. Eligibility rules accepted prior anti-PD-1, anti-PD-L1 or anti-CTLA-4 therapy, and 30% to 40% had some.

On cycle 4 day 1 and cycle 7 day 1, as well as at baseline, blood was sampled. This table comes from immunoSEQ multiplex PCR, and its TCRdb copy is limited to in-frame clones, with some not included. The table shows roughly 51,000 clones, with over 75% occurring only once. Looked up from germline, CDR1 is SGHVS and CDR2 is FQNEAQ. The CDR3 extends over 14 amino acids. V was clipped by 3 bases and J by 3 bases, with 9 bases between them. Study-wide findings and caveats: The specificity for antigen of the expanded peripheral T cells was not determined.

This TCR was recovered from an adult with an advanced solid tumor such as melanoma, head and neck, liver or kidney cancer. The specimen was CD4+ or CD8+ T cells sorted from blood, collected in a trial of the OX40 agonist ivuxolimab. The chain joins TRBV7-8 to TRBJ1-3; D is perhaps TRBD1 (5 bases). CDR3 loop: CASSFPGSGNTIYF. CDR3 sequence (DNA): TGTGCCAGCAGCTTTCCAGGGAGTGGAAACACCATATATTTT. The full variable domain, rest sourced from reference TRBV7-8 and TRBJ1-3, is GAGVSQSPRYKVAKRGQDVALRCDPISGHVSLFWYQQALGQGPEFLTYFQNEAQLDKSGLPSDRFFAERPEGSVSTLKIQRTQQEDSAVYLCASSFPGSGNTIYFGEGSWLTVV.